This T cell receptor (beta chain) stems from a study of CD8+ T cells in alopecia areata. Points on this clone: Its target is not known.

As to treatment: oral pan-JAK inhibitor, 5-10 mg twice daily. Alopecia areata patients provided lesional scalp punch biopsies and peripheral blood, both collected for the study. General study points: There was only one nonresponder, so it was unclear how baseline CD8+ expansion relates to response. On tofacitinib, scalp clonality and expanded CD8+ clones among top 100 fell significantly. Relative to normal scalp, lesional scalp, especially alopecia totalis/universalis, showed higher clonality.

V lost 3 bases to trimming and J lost 1 base, with 7 bases between them. CDR1 is MNHEY and CDR2 is SMNVEV in the germline V gene (reference sequence). The length of the CDR3 is 14 residues. Extraction of RNA preceded its reverse transcription into cDNA, which served as the sequencing template. The table came from immunoSEQ multiplex PCR; TCRdb's copy has only in-frame clones and leaves some out. The profile shows roughly 64,000 clones, around 42% of them singletons. The chain recombines TRBV27 with TRBJ1-5; D is ambiguous. This receptor was taken from a human donor with alopecia areata. Material: CD8+ T cells sorted from blood, obtained at roughly week 38, from a patient treated with tofacitinib. Here the CDR3 DNA reads TGTGCCAGCAGTTTGGGTGGGAGCAATCAGCCCCAGCATTTT. Protein sequence: CASSLGGSNQPQHF.